The 21 T cell receptor beta chains reported below all come from one sample, sequenced in a study of cytomegalovirus exposure and HLA in healthy donors. 60 Vbeta and 13 Jbeta primers were used in PCR. Sequenced by immunoSEQ multiplex PCR; TCRdb stores in-frame clones only, minus some. This repertoire shows about 130,000 clones, approximately 79% found once; its top ten account for more than 3%. The specimen sequenced was PBMCs. These receptors were taken from a man younger than 40 in good health and CMV-seronegative.

The chain joins TRBV5-1 to TRBJ1-1; the D is unclear. The CDR3 covers 14 residues. Germline CDR1 SGHRS, CDR2 YFSETQ. V shed 2 bases and J shed 1 base, with 9 bases lying between them. The chain's CDR3 is CASSFDIPNTEAFF. In DNA, the CDR3 is TGCGCCAGCAGCTTCGACATCCCGAACACTGAAGCTTTCTTT.

This clone turned up a few times. J is TRBJ1-4 and V is TRBV5-1, with TRBD1 as a possible D gene (5 bases). This CDR3 has 15 amino acids. V shed 0 bases and J shed 8 bases, with 14 bases lying between them. The germline CDR1 and CDR2 sequences are SGHRS and YFSETQ. CDR3 sequence (DNA): TGCGCCAGCAGCTTGGGGGGCAGGATTGAGGAAAAACTGTTTTTT. The encoded protein is CASSLGGRIEEKLFF.

The gene calls are TRBV7-2 and TRBJ2-2, with 10 bases fitting TRBD2. J gave up 3 bases and V 5 bases, and 6 bases lay outside the gene matches. Per germline, CDR1 SGHTA and CDR2 FQGNSA. The CDR3 is 16 amino acids. The DNA for the CDR3 is TGTGCCAGCAGCCTTACTAGCGGGGACTACACCGGGGAGCTGTTTTTT. This codes for CASSLTSGDYTGELFF.

This clone appeared a few times. This chain links TRBV19 with TRBJ1-1; no definite D call. Germline V CDR1 and CDR2: LNHDA, SQIVND (reference sequence). V was pared by 3 bases and J by 11 bases, with 16 bases between. The CDR3 is 13 amino acids. The CDR3 nucleotides read TGTGCCAGTAGTATGGGCTACGGGGATGGCGCTTTCTTT. Translation: CASSMGYGDGAFF.

For the CDR3, the DNA is TGTGCCAGCAGTAAGGACAGGGTCAATTCACCCCTCCACTTT. It yields the protein CASSKDRVNSPLHF. The chain recombines TRBV6-5 with TRBJ1-6, with 8 nucleotides matching TRBD1. The V gene end was trimmed by 5 bases and the J gene end by 7 bases; junction bases not matched to a gene: 4. Germline V CDR1 and CDR2: MNHEY, SVGAGI. This CDR3 has 14 amino acids.

This clone was counted once. The rearrangement links TRBV14 to TRBJ1-1; 11 positions agree with TRBD1. The J segment lost 7 bases and the V segment lost 5 bases, leaving 12 bases of the junction unmatched. The germline CDR1 and CDR2 sequences are SGHDN and FVKESK. This CDR3 has 16 amino acids. In nucleotides, the CDR3 is TGTGCCAGCAGCGCCCAAACCCCCGGGACAGGGGGTGAAGCTTTCTTT. It encodes CASSAQTPGTGGEAFF.

V usage is TRBV30 and J usage is TRBJ1-2, with D perhaps matching TRBD1 (5 bases). From germline, CDR1 is GTSNPN and CDR2 SVGIG (reference sequence). With 5 bases removed from V and 2 bases from J, the gap between germline ends came to 9 bases. The CDR3 contains 12 residues. CDR3 sequence: CAWGRGNYGYTF. The CDR3 DNA reads TGTGCCTGGGGCCGGGGGAACTATGGCTACACCTTC.

This clone was detected once. The genes are TRBV5-4 and TRBJ1-2, with 10 bases identical to TRBD1. The CDR3 has 14 amino acids. Germline assignment: CDR1 SGHNT and CDR2 YYREEE (reference sequence). V shed 5 bases, J shed 5 bases, and the junction held 6 bases outside the gene matches. CDR3 residues: CASSFGQGGYGYTF. CDR3 in DNA: TGTGCCAGCAGTTTTGGACAGGGGGGGTATGGCTACACCTTC. Drawing the rest from reference TRBV5-4 and TRBJ1-2, the complete variable domain is ETGVTQSPTHLIKTRGQQVTLRCSSQSGHNTVSWYQQALGQGPQFIFQYYREEENGRGNFPPRFSGLQFPNYSSELNVNALELDDSALYLCASSFGQGGYGYTFGSGTRLTVV.

The chain combines TRBV6-1 with TRBJ1-2; tentative D call: TRBD1 (5 bases). The length of the CDR3 is 13 residues. CDR1 and CDR2 from the germline V gene are MNHNS and SASEGT. V was shortened by 3 bases and J by 3 bases, with 8 bases between the two germline ends. CDR3 in DNA: TGTGCCAGCAGTGACAGGGACTACTATGGCTACACCTTC. Its protein is CASSDRDYYGYTF.

This clone appeared a few times. The V gene is TRBV6-1, the J gene TRBJ1-5; D not certain. Germline-derived CDR1 and CDR2 are MNHNS and SASEGT. The CDR3 length is 13 residues. The V gene lost 6 bases and the J gene lost 4 bases, with 10 bases spanning the gap. Here the CDR3 reads CASRSAGNQPQHF. For the CDR3, the DNA is TGTGCCAGCAGGTCAGCGGGAAATCAGCCCCAGCATTTT.

As concerns this clone: The sample contains more than one DNA sequence encoding this CDR3. V usage is TRBV7-2 and J usage is TRBJ1-2, with D uncertain. Trimming removed 5 bases from V and 6 bases from J, with 16 bases in between. Germline V gene data show CDR1 as SGHTA and CDR2 as FQGNSA. The CDR3 is 14 amino acids. CDR3 protein: CASSPPRRADGYTF. CDR3 DNA: TGTGCCAGCAGCCCCCCGAGGAGGGCGGATGGCTACACCTTC.

The chain recombines TRBV15 with TRBJ2-1; tentative D call: TRBD2 (6 bases). V was clipped by 0 bases and J by 2 bases, with 14 bases between them. CDR1 LNHNV and CDR2 YYDKDF come from the germline V gene (reference sequence). The CDR3 is made up of 17 amino acids. The CDR3 bases are TGTGCCACCAGCAGAGAGGGAGGCGGGGCCCCCTACAATGAGCAGTTCTTC. This translates into CATSREGGGAPYNEQFF.

The chain combines TRBV11-2 with TRBJ1-1; no clear D. The germline CDR1 and CDR2 sequences are SGHAT and FQNNGV. This CDR3 contains 14 residues. Trimming shortened V by 2 bases and J by 2 bases, and 9 bases separated the two germline ends. The CDR3 region has the DNA TGTGCCAGCAGCTTATTGCGGGATAACACTGAAGCTTTCTTT. It codes for CASSLLRDNTEAFF.

The rearrangement links TRBV5-6 to TRBJ1-2, with TRBD1 identical over 9 bases. Looked up from germline, CDR1 is SGHDT and CDR2 is YYEEEE. J gave up 8 bases and V 0 bases, and 11 bases lay outside the gene matches. The CDR3 is 16 amino acids. The CDR3 nucleotides read TGTGCCAGCAGCTTGGACCGGTCGGGACAGGGTTACGGCTACACCTTC. Residues: CASSLDRSGQGYGYTF.

The gene calls are TRBV4-3 and TRBJ1-1; 7 bases align to TRBD1. The CDR3 length is 16 residues. The V and J ends lost 2 bases and 6 bases, in that order; junction bases with no gene match: 12. CDR1 and CDR2 from the germline V gene are LGHNA and YSLEER. In DNA, the CDR3 is TGCGCCAGCAGCCAACGATATACAGGGGACGGGCCTGAAGCTTTCTTT. Translating gives CASSQRYTGDGPEAFF.

The chain carries TRBV18 and TRBJ2-1; perhaps TRBD2 as D (5 bases). The CDR3 contains 15 residues. The germline V and J ends were trimmed by 2 bases and 0 bases, with 8 bases remaining between them. Germline V CDR1 and CDR2: KGHSH, LQKENI. The CDR3 here is CASSPTTSSYNEQFF. The CDR3 bases are TGTGCCAGCTCACCAACTACTAGCTCCTACAATGAGCAGTTCTTC.

The chain couples TRBV2 to TRBJ2-3, with TRBD1 matching over 7 bases. This CDR3 is 15 amino acids long. With 2 bases clipped from V and 3 bases from J, the junction kept 5 bases outside the gene matches. CDR1 is SNHLY and CDR2 is FYNNEI in the germline V gene. CDR3 sequence reads: CASSELRGLTDTQYF. CDR3 sequence (DNA): TGTGCCAGCAGTGAATTGAGGGGGCTGACAGATACGCAGTATTTT.

The V and J genes are TRBV18 and TRBJ1-5; D gene unclear. Germline values: CDR1 KGHSH, CDR2 LQKENI. The CDR3 has 16 residues. With 1 base removed from V and 0 bases from J, the gap between germline ends came to 10 bases. CDR3 bases: TGTGCCAGCTCACCACGGCAGATTTATAGCAATCAGCCCCAGCATTTT. Translation gives CASSPRQIYSNQPQHF.

The V gene is TRBV27, the J gene TRBJ2-1; 10 nucleotides match TRBD2. The CDR3 is 15 amino acids. Germline V CDR1 and CDR2: MNHEY, SMNVEV (reference sequence). Trimming cost V 5 bases and J 1 base; bases outside gene matches: 2. DNA for the CDR3: TGTGCCAGCAGTATTAGCGGGGGGTCCTACAATGAGCAGTTCTTC. Encoded protein: CASSISGGSYNEQFF.

This chain uses TRBV7-2 with TRBJ2-5; a weak D match, TRBD1 (6 bases). With the DNA end fitting TRBJ2-7 better, the J assignment may be wrong. CDR1 SGHTA and CDR2 FQGNSA come from the germline V gene. There are 14 residues in the CDR3. CDR3 coding DNA: TGTGCCAGCAGCTCGACAGGATCCCTCCTCGAGCAGTACTTC. This encodes CASSSTGSLLEQYF.

This clone was observed a single time. V and J are TRBV4-3 and TRBJ2-2, with 7 bases that match TRBD1. The CDR3 extends over 16 amino acids. Germline V gene data show CDR1 as LGHNA and CDR2 as YSLEER. Trimming took 3 bases from V and 4 from J; bases not matched to a gene: 8. CDR3 loop: CASSQRLGQLTGELFF. CDR3 bases: TGCGCCAGCAGCCAGCGTTTGGGACAGCTCACCGGGGAGCTGTTTTTT.